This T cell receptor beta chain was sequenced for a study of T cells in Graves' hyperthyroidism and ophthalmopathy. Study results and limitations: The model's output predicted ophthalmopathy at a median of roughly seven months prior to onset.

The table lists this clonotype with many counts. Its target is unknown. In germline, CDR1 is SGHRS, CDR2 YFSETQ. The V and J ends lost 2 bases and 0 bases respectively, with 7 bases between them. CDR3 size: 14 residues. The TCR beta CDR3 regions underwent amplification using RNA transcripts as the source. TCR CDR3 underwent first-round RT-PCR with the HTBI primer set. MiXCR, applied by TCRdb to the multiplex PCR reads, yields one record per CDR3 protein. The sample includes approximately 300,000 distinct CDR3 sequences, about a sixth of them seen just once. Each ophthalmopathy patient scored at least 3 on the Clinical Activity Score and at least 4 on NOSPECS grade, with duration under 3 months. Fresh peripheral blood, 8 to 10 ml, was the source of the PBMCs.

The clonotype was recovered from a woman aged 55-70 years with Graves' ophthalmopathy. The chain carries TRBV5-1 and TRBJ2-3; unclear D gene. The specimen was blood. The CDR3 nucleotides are TGCGCCAGCAGCTTAAAGGGTAGCACAGATACGCAGTATTTT. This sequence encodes CASSLKGSTDTQYF.